The rows below give T cell receptor beta chains drawn from one sample of a study of T cell changes during pregnancy in multiple sclerosis. Generated by immunoSEQ multiplex PCR, the TCRdb table keeps only in-frame clones and is missing some. Of under 20,000 clones detected, approximately 85% appear once; the ten largest clones hold over 8%. The source was CD8+ T cells from peripheral blood mononuclear cells, collected in the second trimester of pregnancy. Receptors were obtained from a female donor in good health, enrolled as a control in a pregnancy study. The conserved cysteine and the conserved F or W are not part of the CDR3 here. Each record gives: J gene, clone size, V gene, CDR3 protein. Where a row states a size, it is once, few, many or the class of an expanded clone; other rows omit it.

j_call: TRBJ1-1
clone_size: .
v_call: TRBV4-3
cdr3_aa: ASSQTGDTEAF

j_call: TRBJ2-2
clone_size: .
v_call: TRBV10-2
cdr3_aa: ASTGLAATGELF

j_call: TRBJ2-7
clone_size: once
v_call: TRBV5-1
cdr3_aa: ASSLTSGHYEQY

j_call: TRBJ1-2
clone_size: .
v_call: TRBV7-9
cdr3_aa: ASNGQGEYYGYT

j_call: TRBJ1-5
clone_size: .
v_call: TRBV10-3
cdr3_aa: AISQTGDSNQPQH

j_call: TRBJ2-7
clone_size: .
v_call: TRBV7-9
cdr3_aa: ASSLLPDEQY

j_call: TRBJ1-5
clone_size: .
v_call: TRBV4-1
cdr3_aa: ASSGGHNQPQH

j_call: TRBJ2-3
clone_size: .
v_call: TRBV11-2
cdr3_aa: ASSRTSGGTSTDTQY

j_call: TRBJ2-2
clone_size: .
v_call: TRBV25-1
cdr3_aa: ASRRTGTSNTGELF

j_call: TRBJ2-7
clone_size: .
v_call: TRBV5-1
cdr3_aa: ASSPTEDYEQY

j_call: TRBJ1-5
clone_size: once
v_call: TRBV28
cdr3_aa: ASGGSTQPQH

j_call: TRBJ1-2
clone_size: once
v_call: TRBV27
cdr3_aa: ASSLWAGMANYGYT

j_call: TRBJ1-6
clone_size: .
v_call: TRBV6-4
cdr3_aa: ASRQGQGVGPLH

j_call: TRBJ2-7
clone_size: .
v_call: TRBV7-9
cdr3_aa: ASSKETSGIYEQY

j_call: TRBJ1-6
clone_size: .
v_call: TRBV4-3
cdr3_aa: ASSQDPPSGKSPLH

j_call: TRBJ2-3
clone_size: medium-sized
v_call: TRBV27
cdr3_aa: ASSPGGGPSSTDTQY

j_call: TRBJ1-2
clone_size: .
v_call: TRBV20-1
cdr3_aa: SASFVGYT

j_call: TRBJ1-4
clone_size: .
v_call: TRBV5-1
cdr3_aa: ASRNRDEKLF

j_call: TRBJ2-2
clone_size: .
v_call: TRBV4-2
cdr3_aa: ASSQDLSHTGELF

j_call: TRBJ2-1
clone_size: once
v_call: TRBV15
cdr3_aa: ATSQDFSSYNEQF

j_call: TRBJ2-7
clone_size: .
v_call: TRBV11-2
cdr3_aa: ASSLDPASSYEQY

j_call: TRBJ2-2
clone_size: .
v_call: TRBV6-4
cdr3_aa: ASSDSAGANTGELF

j_call: TRBJ2-1
clone_size: .
v_call: TRBV9
cdr3_aa: ASNEGDRQYNEQF

j_call: TRBJ2-7
clone_size: .
v_call: TRBV13
cdr3_aa: ASSLWTGSYEQY

j_call: TRBJ1-5
clone_size: .
v_call: TRBV5-5
cdr3_aa: ASSPFATGGYNQPQH

j_call: TRBJ2-5
clone_size: .
v_call: TRBV6-4
cdr3_aa: ASSELAGANQETQY

j_call: TRBJ1-2
clone_size: .
v_call: TRBV10-3
cdr3_aa: AISESGRGKGYT

j_call: TRBJ2-3
clone_size: .
v_call: TRBV9
cdr3_aa: ASSPILASTDTQY

j_call: TRBJ1-6
clone_size: .
v_call: TRBV27
cdr3_aa: ASSGTGNSPLH

j_call: TRBJ1-5
clone_size: .
v_call: TRBV21-1
cdr3_aa: ASSKVEGGNQPQH

j_call: TRBJ1-5
clone_size: .
v_call: TRBV19
cdr3_aa: ASSIDHPQGQPQH

j_call: TRBJ1-6
clone_size: .
v_call: TRBV4-3
cdr3_aa: ASREGPGGSPLH

j_call: TRBJ2-7
clone_size: .
v_call: TRBV7-9
cdr3_aa: ASSEGGVGATSYEQY

j_call: TRBJ2-7
clone_size: .
v_call: TRBV27
cdr3_aa: ASSPQRANGEQY

j_call: TRBJ2-1
clone_size: .
v_call: TRBV25-1
cdr3_aa: ASSEGVWLYNEQF

j_call: TRBJ2-7
clone_size: once
v_call: TRBV7-2
cdr3_aa: ASSLEQPYEQY

j_call: TRBJ1-2
clone_size: few
v_call: TRBV10-3
cdr3_aa: AISESRQNYGYT

j_call: TRBJ1-1
clone_size: .
v_call: TRBV9
cdr3_aa: ASSLGSPTEAF

j_call: TRBJ1-4
clone_size: .
v_call: TRBV4-2
cdr3_aa: ASSEDQEELF

j_call: TRBJ1-1
clone_size: .
v_call: TRBV7-8
cdr3_aa: ASSLGDNEAF

j_call: TRBJ2-1
clone_size: .
v_call: TRBV4-3
cdr3_aa: ASSQDEGQVPGDEQF

j_call: TRBJ2-3
clone_size: .
v_call: TRBV29-1
cdr3_aa: SVPSGALTDTQY

j_call: TRBJ1-2
clone_size: few
v_call: TRBV10-3
cdr3_aa: AISEKGPYT

j_call: TRBJ1-6
clone_size: .
v_call: TRBV4-3
cdr3_aa: ASSQEGFSPLH

j_call: TRBJ2-3
clone_size: few
v_call: TRBV4-2
cdr3_aa: ASSQDRTGGTDTQY

j_call: TRBJ1-4
clone_size: .
v_call: TRBV25-1
cdr3_aa: ASSESRTPGGEKLF

j_call: TRBJ2-3
clone_size: .
v_call: TRBV28
cdr3_aa: ATGVGGRTDTQY

j_call: TRBJ1-1
clone_size: .
v_call: TRBV7-3
cdr3_aa: ASSLTAGTTEAF